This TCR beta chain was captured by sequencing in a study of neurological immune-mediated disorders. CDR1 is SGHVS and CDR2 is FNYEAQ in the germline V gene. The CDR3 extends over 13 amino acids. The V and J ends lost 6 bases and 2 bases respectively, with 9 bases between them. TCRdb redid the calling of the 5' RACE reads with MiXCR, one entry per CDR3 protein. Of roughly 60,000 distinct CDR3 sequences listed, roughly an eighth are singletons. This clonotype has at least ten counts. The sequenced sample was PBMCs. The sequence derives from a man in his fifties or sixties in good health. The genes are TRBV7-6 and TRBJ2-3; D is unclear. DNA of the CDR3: TGTGCCAGCAGAAGTGCGGCCACAGATACGCAGTATTTT. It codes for CASRSAATDTQYF.